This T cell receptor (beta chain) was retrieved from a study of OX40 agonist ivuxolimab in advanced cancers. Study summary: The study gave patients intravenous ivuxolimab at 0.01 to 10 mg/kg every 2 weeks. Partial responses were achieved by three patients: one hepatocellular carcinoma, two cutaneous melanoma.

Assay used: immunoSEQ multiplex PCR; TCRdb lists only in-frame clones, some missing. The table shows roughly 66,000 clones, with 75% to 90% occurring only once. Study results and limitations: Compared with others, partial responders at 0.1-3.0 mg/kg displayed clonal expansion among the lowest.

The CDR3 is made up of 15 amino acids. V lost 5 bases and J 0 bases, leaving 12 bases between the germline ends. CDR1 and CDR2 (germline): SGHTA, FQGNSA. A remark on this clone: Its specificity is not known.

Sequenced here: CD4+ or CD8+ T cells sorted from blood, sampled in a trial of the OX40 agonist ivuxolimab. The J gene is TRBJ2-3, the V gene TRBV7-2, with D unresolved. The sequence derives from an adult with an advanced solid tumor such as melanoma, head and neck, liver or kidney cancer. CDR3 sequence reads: CASSPQRFSTDTQYF. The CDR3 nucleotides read TGTGCCAGCAGCCCCCAACGGTTTAGCACAGATACGCAGTATTTT. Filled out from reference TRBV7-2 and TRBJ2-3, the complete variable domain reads GAGVSQSPSNKVTEKGKDVELRCDPISGHTALYWYRQSLGQGLEFLIYFQGNSAPDKSGLPSDRFSAERTGGSVSTLTIQRTQQEDSAVYLCASSPQRFSTDTQYFGPGTRLTVL.